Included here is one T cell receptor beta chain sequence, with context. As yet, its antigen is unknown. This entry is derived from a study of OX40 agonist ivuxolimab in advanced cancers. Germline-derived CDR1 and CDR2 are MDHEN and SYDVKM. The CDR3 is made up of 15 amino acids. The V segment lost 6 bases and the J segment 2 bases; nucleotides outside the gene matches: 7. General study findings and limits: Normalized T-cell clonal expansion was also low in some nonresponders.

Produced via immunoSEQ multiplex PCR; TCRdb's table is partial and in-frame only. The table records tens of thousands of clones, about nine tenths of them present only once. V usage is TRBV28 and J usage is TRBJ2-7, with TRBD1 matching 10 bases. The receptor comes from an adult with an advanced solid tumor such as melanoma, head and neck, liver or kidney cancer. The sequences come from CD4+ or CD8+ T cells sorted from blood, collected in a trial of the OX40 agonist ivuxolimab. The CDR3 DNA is TGTGCCAGCAGCCAGGGACAGGGGTCCCCCTACGAGCAGTACTTC. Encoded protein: CASSQGQGSPYEQYF.